This T cell receptor beta chain was sequenced during a study of blood T cells in healthy people across ages. This CDR3 has 14 amino acids. Germline CDR1 and CDR2: DFQATT and SNEGSKA (reference sequence). Findings and caveats of the study: CMV infection status of these donors was not known.

Remarks on this clonotype: Its cognate antigen is unknown.

Combining a sample-barcoded 5' primer with a J-beta primer mix, a second PCR ran for roughly 6 to 12 cycles. Tags on each cDNA molecule came from a template-switch adaptor with 12 random nucleotides. The study obtained at least 3 million CDR3-containing paired-end reads from every sample. In TCRdb, the 5' RACE reads were re-called with MiXCR into one record per CDR3 protein. The sample carries around 1.5 million distinct CDR3 sequences, roughly 59% recorded once. The sequencing sample was made of blood. The chain joins TRBV20-1 to TRBJ2-5, with 9 nucleotides matching TRBD1. The J call is in doubt because the DNA end fits TRBJ2-7 better. The TCR comes from a man younger than 35 in good health. The CDR3 DNA follows: TGCAGTGCCACTGACAGGGGGATCAGCCACGAGCAGTACTTC. This sequence encodes CSATDRGISHEQYF.